This TCR beta chain is drawn from a study of T cell changes during pregnancy in multiple sclerosis. TCRdb's copy holds only in-frame clones and misses some; the assay was immunoSEQ multiplex PCR. The repertoire has about 41,000 clones, 90% to 95% of them found once; the top ten carry about 7%. CDR1 is MNHEY and CDR2 is SMNVEV in the germline V gene (reference sequence). V gave up 5 bases and J gave up 8 bases; unmatched junction bases: 8. The CDR3 is 15 amino acids. Sequencing used CD8+ T cells from peripheral blood mononuclear cells, obtained in the third trimester of pregnancy. The gene calls are TRBV27 and TRBJ2-2, with 10 nucleotides matching TRBD2. This receptor was obtained from a female donor with multiple sclerosis, enrolled in a pregnancy study. The CDR3 DNA is TGTGCCAGCAGTGCGGAAGCGGGAGGGCCAGGGGAGCTGTTTTTT. This codes for CASSAEAGGPGELFF.